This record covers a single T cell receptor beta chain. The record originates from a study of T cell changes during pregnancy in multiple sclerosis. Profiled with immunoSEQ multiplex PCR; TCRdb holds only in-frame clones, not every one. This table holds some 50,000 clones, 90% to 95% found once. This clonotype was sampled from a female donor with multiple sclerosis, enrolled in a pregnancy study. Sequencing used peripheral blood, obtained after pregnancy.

The CDR3 DNA sequence: TGTGCCAGCAGCCTGGACAACACAGATACGCAGTATTTT. Its protein is CASSLDNTDTQYF. The chain links TRBV7-9 to TRBJ2-3, with a tentative D call TRBD1 (5 bases). The germline V and J ends were trimmed by 5 bases and 2 bases, with 8 bases remaining between them. CDR3 length: 13 residues. Germline CDR1 SEHNR, CDR2 FQNEAQ (reference sequence).